Listed below are T cell receptor beta chains from one sample, sequenced in a study of breast tumors, draining lymph nodes, adjacent tissues. TCRdb processed the multiplex PCR reads anew with MiXCR; each CDR3 protein has one entry. The sample carries approximately 60,000 distinct CDR3 sequences, 57% recorded once. Sample: breast tumor tissue. The receptors come from a female donor with breast cancer. Some clones in this sample may be carry-over from other donors' samples. Each CDR3 is given with its conserved first and last residue. The D gene is left open where the match is weak. A row's size may be missing; if present it is once, few, many or a size class.

TRBV7-9	13	NA	NA	TRBJ2-1	TGTGCCAGCAGCTTAGTGTCCTACAATGAGCAGTTCTTC	CASSLVSYNEQFF
TRBV4-1	14	NA	NA	TRBJ2-7	TGCGCCAGCAGCCAAGCTGGAAAAACCTACGAGCAGTACTTC	CASSQAGKTYEQYF
TRBV7-9	15	NA	NA	TRBJ1-2	TGTGCCAGCATACCACAGGGAGAAGGGCACTATGGCTACACCTTC	CASIPQGEGHYGYTF
TRBV19	15	NA	TRBD2	TRBJ2-1	TGTGCCAGTAGTATGGGGACTAGCCCCTACAATGAGCAGTTCTTC	CASSMGTSPYNEQFF
TRBV12-3/TRBV12-4	14	many	TRBD1	TRBJ2-7	TGTGCCAGCAGTTTCGTAGGGGGCGAGTACGAGCAGTACTTC	CASSFVGGEYEQYF
TRBV28	15	many	NA	TRBJ1-6	TGTGCCAGCTGTTCACCGGGACCCATGGGTTCACCCCTCCACTTT	CASCSPGPMGSPLHF
TRBV27	14	NA	NA	TRBJ1-6	TGTGCCAGCAAGCGGACGGTGTATAATTCACCCCTCCACTTT	CASKRTVYNSPLHF
TRBV2	12	many	NA	TRBJ2-2	TGTGCCAACAGTCGTAGGGCCGGGGAGCTGTTTTTT	CANSRRAGELFF
TRBV7-3	13	NA	TRBD1	TRBJ2-7	TGTGCCAGCAGCCCCAACAGGGGCTACGAGCAGTACTTC	CASSPNRGYEQYF
TRBV24-1	13	NA	NA	TRBJ2-5	TGTGCCACCAGTGAACCAGGGACAGAGACCCAGTACTTC	CATSEPGTETQYF
TRBV11-2	11	NA	NA	TRBJ2-5	TGTGCCAGCAGCCAGAGGTGGACCCAGTACTTC	CASSQRWTQYF
TRBV7-3	14	NA	TRBD2	TRBJ2-3	TGTGCCAGCAGCCCAGGGACTAACACAGATACGCAGTATTTT	CASSPGTNTDTQYF
TRBV19	14	many	NA	TRBJ1-5	TGTGCCAGTAGTTCCGACAGGCGGGGGCAGCCCCAGCATTTT	CASSSDRRGQPQHF
TRBV5-6	15	many	NA	TRBJ2-2	TGTGCCAGCAGCTTTTTGGACAGGAACACCGGGGAGCTGTTTTTT	CASSFLDRNTGELFF
TRBV9	13	many	TRBD2	TRBJ2-3	TGTGCCAGCACCGGCGGGGGTGCAGATACGCAGTATTTT	CASTGGGADTQYF
TRBV20-1	11	medium-sized	NA	TRBJ2-7	TGCAGTGCGCAAAAGGGGGACGAGCAGTACTTC	CSAQKGDEQYF
TRBV2	15	few	NA	TRBJ1-1	TGTGCCAGCAGACCAAAGGACAGCCCCGGGGGTGAAGCTTTCTTT	CASRPKDSPGGEAFF
TRBV7-6	14	many	NA	TRBJ2-5	TGTGCCAGCAGCTTAGTGGGGCTTCAGGAGACCCAGTACTTC	CASSLVGLQETQYF
TRBV7-8	15	NA	NA	TRBJ1-6	TGTGCCAGCAGCAGTGAGGGCGGGGAAAATTCACCCCTCCACTTT	CASSSEGGENSPLHF
TRBV5-1	15	NA	NA	TRBJ1-3	TGCGCCAGCAGCGCCCGAAAGGGGTTTGGAAACACCATATATTTT	CASSARKGFGNTIYF
TRBV7-3	13	NA	NA	TRBJ1-6	TGTGCCAGCAGTCGGACTTGGGATTCACCCCTCCACTTT	CASSRTWDSPLHF
TRBV3-1	11	many	NA	TRBJ2-1	TGTGCCAGCAGCCAGTCCCGATCGCAGTTCTTC	CASSQSRSQFF
TRBV20-1	13	many	TRBD1	TRBJ1-2	TGCAGTGCTGGGAAGACAGGGGTTTATGGCTACACCTTC	CSAGKTGVYGYTF
TRBV2	15	once	NA	TRBJ1-2	TGTGCCAGCAGTGGTCGGGGCTGGCCTAACTATGGCTACACCTTC	CASSGRGWPNYGYTF
TRBV4-1	16	many	NA	TRBJ2-2	TGCGCCAGCAGCCAAGATAGGCCAGCGAACACCGGGGAGCTGTTTTTT	CASSQDRPANTGELFF
TRBV20-1	15	NA	NA	TRBJ2-7	TGCAGTGCTAGAGCTAAGCCGGGATTTACCTACGAGCAGTACTTC	CSARAKPGFTYEQYF